This T cell receptor beta chain is drawn from a study of shared clonotypes between healthy human individuals. CD45RO-negative, CCR7-selected cells formed the naive CD8 fraction, which excluded terminally differentiated effector memory CD45RA+ cells. Generated by immunoSEQ multiplex PCR, the TCRdb table keeps only in-frame clones and is missing some. Of about 1,800,000 clones in the sample, about 95% were seen once. This clone showed up just once. Sequencing was performed on naive CD8+ T cells sorted from blood. This TCR came from a young man in good health.

CDR3 sequence: CASSQETEVNYGYTF. The CDR3 coding sequence is TGCGCCAGCAGCCAAGAGACGGAAGTTAACTATGGCTACACCTTC. V usage is TRBV4-3 and J usage is TRBJ1-2; unclear D gene. Germline V lookup: CDR1 LGHNA, CDR2 YSLEER. V was clipped by 0 bases and J by 1 base, with 9 bases between them. The CDR3 covers 15 residues.